This TCR beta chain appears in the sequencing data of a study of blood T cell repertoires in COVID-19. On the study more broadly: COVID-19 samples from acute and convalescent phases originated in the United States, Italy and Spain.

V lost 5 bases, J lost 2 bases, and 6 bases stayed unmatched. Per germline, CDR1 MDHEN and CDR2 SYDVKM. CDR3 length equals 14 residues. Cohorts were determined from participant-reported clinical history. How the authors handled the data: Estimation of nucleated cell counts relied on the amplification of reference gene primers. Assay used: immunoSEQ multiplex PCR; TCRdb lists only in-frame clones, some missing. V and J calls and clone size are those listed in that table; D and trimming were worked out from the DNA. Of about 200,000 clones detected, 86% appear once; the ten largest clones hold 3% to 4.5%.

This clonotype was obtained from a woman in her 40s with acute COVID-19. The rearrangement links TRBV28 to TRBJ2-7; 7 bases match TRBD1. The sample was PBMCs or T cells enriched from blood (not recorded which). CDR3 in DNA: TGTGCCAGCAGTACAACAGGGGACACCTACGAGCAGTACTTC. This codes for CASSTTGDTYEQYF. Complete variable domain (other parts from reference TRBV28 and TRBJ2-7): DVKVTQSSRYLVKRTGEKVFLECVQDMDHENMFWYRQDPGLGLRLIYFSYDVKMKEKGDIPEGYSVSREKKERFSLILESASTNQTSMYLCASSTTGDTYEQYFGPGTRLTVT.